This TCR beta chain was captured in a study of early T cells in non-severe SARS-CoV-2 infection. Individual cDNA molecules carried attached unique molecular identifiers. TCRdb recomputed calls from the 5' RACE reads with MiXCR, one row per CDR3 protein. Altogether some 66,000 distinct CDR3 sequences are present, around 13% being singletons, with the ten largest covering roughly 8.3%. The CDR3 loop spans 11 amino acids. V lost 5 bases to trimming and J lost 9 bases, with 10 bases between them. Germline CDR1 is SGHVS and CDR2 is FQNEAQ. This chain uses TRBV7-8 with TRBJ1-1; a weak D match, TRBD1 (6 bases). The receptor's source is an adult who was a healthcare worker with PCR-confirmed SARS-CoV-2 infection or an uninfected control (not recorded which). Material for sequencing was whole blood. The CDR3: CASSPGAQAFF. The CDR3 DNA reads TGTGCCAGCAGCCCAGGGGCTCAAGCTTTCTTT.